These T cell receptor beta chains were read from a single sample in a study of response to subunit inactivated influenza vaccine. MiXCR, run by TCRdb on the RT-PCR reads, gives a single entry per CDR3 protein. The sample has 710,000 or so distinct CDR3 sequences, roughly 14% seen once. The sequencing used PBMCs from blood, collected 12 days after vaccination. The receptors were sampled from a man aged 50 to 59 who received an inactivated influenza vaccine. Both conserved end residues are part of each CDR3. Fields, in order: clone size, D gene, V gene, CDR3 length, J gene, CDR3 DNA, CDR3 protein. The D gene is left open where the match is weak. A clone size is listed for some rows: how often the clone was seen (once, few, many), or a class if it is expanded.

>few|TRBD2|TRBV13|17|TRBJ2-7
TGTGCCAGCAGCACAGGGACTAGCGGGGATCTATCCTACGAGCAGTACTTC
CASSTGTSGDLSYEQYF
>NA|TRBD2|TRBV24-1|13|TRBJ2-7
TGTGCCACCAGTGATCTAGCGGGAGGTGAGCAGTACTTC
CATSDLAGGEQYF
>NA|TRBD2|TRBV10-3|16|TRBJ2-1
TGTGCCATCAGAGAAGCCCGGGACTACCTCTACAATGAGCAGTTCTTC
CAIREARDYLYNEQFF
>few|TRBD1|TRBV5-5|16|TRBJ1-1
TGTGCCAGCAGCAACGCTCCGGGACAGGGAGGTCCTGAAGCTTTCTTT
CASSNAPGQGGPEAFF
>NA|NA|TRBV28|13|TRBJ2-2
TGTGCCAGCAGTTTATGGGGTGTTGGGGAGCTGTTTTTT
CASSLWGVGELFF
>few|NA|TRBV9|15|TRBJ2-5
TGTGCCAGCAGCCCAGCGGGCTCGTACCAAGAGACCCAGTACTTC
CASSPAGSYQETQYF
>few|NA|TRBV4-2|16|TRBJ2-7
TGTGCCAGCAGCCAAGCGGGGACACCACACTCCTACGAGCAGTACTTC
CASSQAGTPHSYEQYF
>NA|TRBD1|TRBV4-2|15|TRBJ1-2
TGTGCCAGCAGCCAAGATAGTTCCAGGGGGCAGGGCTACACCTTC
CASSQDSSRGQGYTF
>NA|NA|TRBV12-3/TRBV12-4|15|TRBJ2-1
TGTGCCAGCAGTTTCACGTCTAGCCGCTACAATGAGCAGTTCTTC
CASSFTSSRYNEQFF
>NA|NA|TRBV6-2/TRBV6-3|14|TRBJ1-5
TGTGCCAGCACGATGTACCGAAGCAATCAGCCCCAGCATTTT
CASTMYRSNQPQHF
>many|TRBD1|TRBV5-1|16|TRBJ1-2
TGCGCCAGCAGCTTGACAGGGGAAGGGGCTAACTATGGCTACACCTTC
CASSLTGEGANYGYTF
>few|NA|TRBV28|13|TRBJ1-2
TGTGCCAGCAGTTTAAGGCCGGTTTATGGCTACACCTTC
CASSLRPVYGYTF
>NA|NA|TRBV7-2|15|TRBJ2-1
TGTGCCAGCAGCTTAGTCCAGCGGGCGGACAATGAGCAGTTCTTC
CASSLVQRADNEQFF
>few|TRBD2|TRBV5-1|14|TRBJ2-5
TGCGCCAGCAGCTCAGGACTAGCCGCCGAGACCCAGTACTTC
CASSSGLAAETQYF
>few|NA|TRBV5-1|16|TRBJ1-1
TGCGCCAGCAGCTTGTTGGGGACTGCCCTGAACACTGAAGCTTTCTTT
CASSLLGTALNTEAFF
>many|NA|TRBV28|15|TRBJ2-1
TGTGCCAGCAGTCGGGACCCTAACTCCTACAATGAGCAGTTCTTC
CASSRDPNSYNEQFF
>NA|NA|TRBV27|15|TRBJ2-1
TGTGCCAGCAGTTTTGGGTCGGAGTGGGTCGATGAGCAGTTCTTC
CASSFGSEWVDEQFF
>NA|TRBD2|TRBV5-6|15|TRBJ2-7
TGTGCCAGCAGCTTGGAGGCTAGCGGGAGTACTTGGCAGTACTTC
CASSLEASGSTWQYF
>few|TRBD2|TRBV24-1|17|TRBJ2-6
TGTGCCACCAGTGGGACTCCCGGGGGGGCTGGGGCCAACGTCCTGACTTTC
CATSGTPGGAGANVLTF
>NA|NA|TRBV6-2/TRBV6-3|12|TRBJ1-2
TGTGCCAGCAGTTACTCGACAGTTGGCTACACCTTC
CASSYSTVGYTF
>many|NA|TRBV10-3|16|TRBJ2-4
TGTGCCATCAGTGAGTCGGTCGGGGGACAGAAAAACATTCAGTACTTC
CAISESVGGQKNIQYF
>NA|NA|TRBV30|14|TRBJ1-3
TGTGCCTGGAGTGTACACCGCTCTGGAAACACCATATATTTT
CAWSVHRSGNTIYF